This TCR beta chain was documented in a study of T cells in Graves' hyperthyroidism and ophthalmopathy (dated by TCRdb to 2018 to 2020). Describing the broader study: Peripheral blood was sampled at the time of initial diagnosis, prior to any treatment. A discovery cohort of around 98 patients, roughly 45 with Graves' ophthalmopathy and approximately 60 with stable Graves' hyperthyroidism, was used to find distinguishing TCR V-J signatures. After blood sampling, hyperthyroidism patients were treated with methimazole at a starting dose of 30 mg daily, and ophthalmopathy patients were treated with high-dose intravenous methylprednisolone. In addition, the study compared T-cell repertoires in thyroid tissue and in blood from about 6 Graves' hyperthyroidism patients. Whether ophthalmopathy could be predicted prospectively was tested in an independent validation cohort made up of roughly 19 hyperthyroidism patients plus 17 patients who later progressed to ophthalmopathy. The 100 discovery patients were randomly split 7:3 into training and test sets. TCR Vbeta CDR3 sequencing of 130 to 150 peripheral blood samples (over 40 ophthalmopathy, around 80 hyperthyroidism and roughly 17 progressor patients) is reported in the paper.

What the authors observed across the whole study: A model built on a 13 V-J signature distinguished ophthalmopathy from stable hyperthyroidism, reaching approximately 89% sensitivity and around 81% specificity in cross-validation and 80%/75% in testing. In validation, the model predicted progression to ophthalmopathy with roughly 66% sensitivity and 72% to 75% specificity, a median of about 6 months before onset. Sample size was not statistically predetermined, and investigators were not blinded to group allocation. Most expanded thyroid clonotypes (frequency above 0.001) were also found in blood, which suggests that blood repertoires may mirror thyroid immune responses.

Amplification of TCR beta CDR3 regions was carried out from RNA transcripts. The first round of RT-PCR for the TCR CDR3 was performed with the HTBI primer set and the Qiagen OneStep RT-PCR kit. The libraries were constructed in a second round of multiplex PCR and then size-selected and purified. Libraries were sequenced paired-end with 100 bp reads on an Illumina HiSeq2000. As for how the authors treated the data: Raw data were processed with SOAPnuke, discarding reads with adapters, uncalled bases, mean Phred below 15, or no exact constant-primer or identifier match. COPE v1.2.5 was used to merge high-quality paired reads, and clonotypes were defined as unique nucleotide sequences. MiTCR v1.1 was used to align the clonotypes against IMGT TRBV, TRBD and TRBJ reference segments. The analysis was restricted to V-J combinations with a frequency above 0.0001, which together covered 99% to 99.2% of the repertoires. A TCS score was defined as the ratio of F50 (clonal expansion) to E x V (chaos), with BLOSUM62-based TCRdist applied between CDR3 peptides within each V-J. Welch's t-statistics and random forest reduced some 510 V-J features to roughly 13, which were used in a naive Bayes classifier (R e1071). The public reads were reprocessed in TCRdb via fastp at Q25 and MiXCR, keeping in-frame beta chains. For every CDR3 protein sequence, its rows merge into one entry that carries the most common genes and DNA. TCRdb, not the original authors, processed these V and J calls. The sample table lists roughly 420,000 distinct CDR3 sequences, 15% to 18% of them with a count of one. 11% to 15% of the sample belongs to the ten largest clones.

The CDR3 measures 15 amino acids from cysteine to phenylalanine. Only CDR3 DNA is held: 45 bases, read in frame from base 1. The germline V gene specifies MDHEN as CDR1 and SYDVKM as CDR2. V lost 6 bases and J lost 0 bases; the stretch between them is 9 bases long. Graves' hyperthyroidism was defined as stable when no progression to ophthalmopathy occurred over 18 months of follow-up. The hyperthyroidism patients were between 18 and 65 years old and newly diagnosed, with a disease duration of less than 2 months. Exclusion was applied to patients with uncontrolled infections, other autoimmune diseases, pregnancy or lactation. Diagnoses were established on the basis of clinical symptoms, serum thyroxine and TRAb, thyroid ultrasound, and orbital computed tomography. PBMCs were separated from roughly 9.3 ml of fresh peripheral blood using Ficoll-Paque density gradient centrifugation. Trizol reagent was used to extract total RNA, and RNA quality was then checked on an Agilent 2100 Bioanalyzer.

This clonotype has at least ten counts. There is no known antigen for this receptor. Per-base quality was not reported, and no clone a single base away is much larger than it. The sequence is built from TRBV28 and TRBJ1-6; the D gene is unclear. The sequencing sample was made of blood. The TCR comes from a woman between 18 and 29 years old with Graves' hyperthyroidism. The nucleotides are TGTGCCAGCAGACCTCGAGGCTCCTATAATTCACCCCTCCACTTT. Its translation reads: CASRPRGSYNSPLHF.